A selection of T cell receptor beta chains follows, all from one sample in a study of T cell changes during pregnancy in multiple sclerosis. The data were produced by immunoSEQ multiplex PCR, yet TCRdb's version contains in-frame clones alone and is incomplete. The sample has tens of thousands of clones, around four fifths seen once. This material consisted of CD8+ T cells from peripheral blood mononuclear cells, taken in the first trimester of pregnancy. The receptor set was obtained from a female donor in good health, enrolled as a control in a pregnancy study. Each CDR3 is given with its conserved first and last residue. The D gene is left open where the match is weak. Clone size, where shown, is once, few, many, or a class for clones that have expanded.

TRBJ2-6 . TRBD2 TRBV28 CASSLRLAGVTGANVPTF TGTGCCAGCAGTTTACGGCTAGCGGGAGTGACGGGGGCCAACGTCCCGACTTTC
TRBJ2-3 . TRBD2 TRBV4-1 CASSQAGLNTDTQYF TGCGCCAGCAGCCAGGCGGGACTAAACACAGATACGCAGTATTTT
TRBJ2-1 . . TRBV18 CASSRLYEQFF TGTGCCAGCTCACGTCTATATGAGCAGTTCTTC
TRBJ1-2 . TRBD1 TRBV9 CASSSSGRGQGGYTF TGTGCCAGCAGCTCCTCCGGGAGGGGGCAAGGAGGCTACACCTTC
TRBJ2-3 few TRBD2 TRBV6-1 CASSERAGGPTDTQYF TGTGCCAGCAGTGAAAGGGCGGGGGGGCCAACAGATACGCAGTATTTT
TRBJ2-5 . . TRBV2 CANFNQETQYF TGTGCCAACTTTAACCAAGAGACCCAGTACTTC
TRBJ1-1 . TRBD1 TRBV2 CASPIRTGVFF TGTGCCAGCCCCATCCGGACAGGGGTATTCTTT
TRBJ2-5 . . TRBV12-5 CASGLGGSQETQYF TGTGCTAGTGGTTTGGGCGGGTCCCAAGAGACCCAGTACTTC
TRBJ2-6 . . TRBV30 CAWAYGAGANVLTF TGTGCCTGGGCCTACGGGGCTGGGGCCAACGTCCTGACTTTC
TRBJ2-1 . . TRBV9 CASEGPYNEQFF TGTGCCAGCGAGGGCCCCTACAATGAGCAGTTCTTC
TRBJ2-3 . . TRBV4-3 CASSQDSSLVHRYF TGCGCCAGCAGCCAAGATTCCAGCCTAGTACACCGGTATTTT
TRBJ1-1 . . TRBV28 CASSFGDRRNTEAFF TGTGCCAGCAGTTTCGGAGATAGGCGGAACACTGAAGCTTTCTTT
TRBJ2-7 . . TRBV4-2 CASSQGQGGSYEQYF TGTGCCAGCAGCCAAGGTCAAGGAGGGTCCTACGAGCAGTACTTC
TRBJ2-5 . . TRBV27 CASRPPTGLQETQYF TGTGCCAGCAGGCCCCCGACAGGACTCCAAGAGACCCAGTACTTC
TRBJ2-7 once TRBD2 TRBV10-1 CASSEAGGRAEQYF TGCGCCAGCAGTGAGGCGGGAGGCCGGGCAGAGCAGTACTTC
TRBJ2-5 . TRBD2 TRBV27 CASSSGTSGFQETQYF TGTGCCAGCAGCTCCGGGACTAGCGGATTCCAAGAGACCCAGTACTTC
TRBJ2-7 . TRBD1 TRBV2 CAILRDRISYEQYF TGTGCCATTCTTCGGGACAGGATATCCTACGAGCAGTACTTC
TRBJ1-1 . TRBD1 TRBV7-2 CASSLGFITGGRGGTEAFF TGTGCCAGCAGCTTAGGTTTCATTACAGGGGGCAGGGGTGGCACTGAAGCTTTCTTT
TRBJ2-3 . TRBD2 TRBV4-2 CASSQGLAGGTDTQYF TGTGCCAGCAGCCAAGGACTAGCGGGAGGCACAGATACGCAGTATTTT
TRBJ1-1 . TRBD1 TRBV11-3 CASSSRQGDTEAFF TGTGCCAGCAGCTCGCGGCAGGGGGACACTGAAGCTTTCTTT
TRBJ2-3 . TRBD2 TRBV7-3 CASSAGLAGGRDTQYF TGTGCCAGCAGCGCAGGACTAGCGGGAGGGAGAGATACGCAGTATTTT
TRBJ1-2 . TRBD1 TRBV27 CASSFTGGNYGYTF TGTGCCAGCAGTTTCACAGGGGGCAACTATGGCTACACCTTC
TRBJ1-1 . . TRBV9 CASSVGDSRSAFF TGTGCCAGCAGCGTGGGCGACAGCCGCTCTGCTTTCTTT
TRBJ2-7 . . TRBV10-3 CAITSPKPGGTYEQYF TGTGCCATCACATCACCAAAACCCGGCGGGACCTACGAGCAGTACTTC
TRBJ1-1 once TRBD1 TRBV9 CASSAGQGTEAFF TGTGCCAGCAGCGCCGGACAGGGCACTGAAGCTTTCTTT
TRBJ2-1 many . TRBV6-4 CASSDSQGSDEQFF TGTGCCAGCAGTGACTCCCAGGGATCAGATGAGCAGTTCTTC
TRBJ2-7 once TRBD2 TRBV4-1 CASSQERLAGHYEQYF TGCGCCAGCAGCCAAGAGAGACTAGCGGGTCATTACGAGCAGTACTTC
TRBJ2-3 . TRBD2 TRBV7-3 CASSLTGTSGGSTQYF TGTGCCAGCAGCTTAACCGGGACTAGCGGTGGAAGTACGCAGTATTTT
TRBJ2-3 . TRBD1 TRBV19 CASSIDRGMPDTQYF TGTGCCAGTAGTATCGACAGGGGTATGCCAGATACGCAGTATTTT
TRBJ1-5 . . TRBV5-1 CASSLVSGSNQPQHF TGCGCCAGCAGCTTGGTGTCAGGGAGCAATCAGCCCCAGCATTTT
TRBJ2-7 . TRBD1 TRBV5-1 CASGPDRGLYEQYF TGCGCCAGCGGTCCAGACAGGGGGCTATACGAGCAGTACTTC
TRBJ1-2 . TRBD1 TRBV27 CASSLNPLGQGYTF TGTGCCAGCAGTTTAAACCCCCTGGGACAGGGCTACACCTTC
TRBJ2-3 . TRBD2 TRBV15 CATSRDLGLASPVTDTQYF TGTGCCACCAGCAGAGATCTGGGACTAGCTTCTCCGGTAACAGATACGCAGTATTTT
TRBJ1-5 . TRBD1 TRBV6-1 CAAEDETGSGPQHF TGTGCCGCGGAGGATGAGACAGGGAGCGGGCCCCAGCATTTT
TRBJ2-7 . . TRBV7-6 CASSLEPLTGREQYF TGTGCCAGCAGCTTAGAACCCCTGACAGGACGCGAGCAGTACTTC